This T cell receptor beta chain was observed in a study of blood T cell repertoires in COVID-19. Between the trimmed V and J ends, which lost 10 bases and 8 bases, there was a span of 14 bases. Germline lookup yields CDR1 ENHRY and CDR2 SYGVKD. The CDR3 runs 11 residues. Sequenced by immunoSEQ multiplex PCR; TCRdb stores in-frame clones only, minus some. Of more than 65,000 clones listed, 65% to 90% are singletons. Sample: peripheral blood. The source is a woman aged 45-65 years with acute or convalescent COVID-19. The chain links TRBV10-3 to TRBJ1-2; D might be TRBD1 (6 bases). The CDR3 is CASTGLGGYTF. DNA for the CDR3: TGTGCCAGCACAGGGCTCGGGGGCTACACCTTC.